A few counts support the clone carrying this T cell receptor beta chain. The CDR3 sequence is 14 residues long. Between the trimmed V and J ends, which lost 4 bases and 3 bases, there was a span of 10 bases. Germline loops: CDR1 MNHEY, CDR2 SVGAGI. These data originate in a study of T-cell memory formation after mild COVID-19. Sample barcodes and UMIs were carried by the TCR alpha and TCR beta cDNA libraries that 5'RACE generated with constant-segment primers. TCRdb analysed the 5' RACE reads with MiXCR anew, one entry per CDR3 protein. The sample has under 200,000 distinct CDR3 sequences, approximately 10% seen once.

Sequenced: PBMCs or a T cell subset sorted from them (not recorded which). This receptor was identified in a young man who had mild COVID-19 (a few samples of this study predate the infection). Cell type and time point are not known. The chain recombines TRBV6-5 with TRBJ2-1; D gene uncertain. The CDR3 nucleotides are TGTGCCAGCAGTTTGCGCCCCCGCTACAATGAGCAGTTCTTC. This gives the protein CASSLRPRYNEQFF.